This TCR beta chain was recorded in a study of cytomegalovirus exposure and HLA in healthy donors. General observations from the study: In a later analysis, TCR beta V- and J-gene trimming was associated with a missense DCLRE1C variant. Rarity held for most TCR sequences, but there were some public TCRs that occurred in many donors.

The PCR employed 60 Vbeta primers together with 13 Jbeta primers. The assay was immunoSEQ multiplex PCR, and TCRdb's table has in-frame clones only and misses some. The sample holds tens of thousands of clones; roughly 74% are singletons and the top ten take 2% to 2.5%. In this sample, this clone turned up once. Its antigen is still unknown. V lost 0 bases and J lost 5; bases outside the gene matches: 2. The CDR3 spans 14 residues. The germline V gene has CDR1 SGHNT and CDR2 YYREEE (reference sequence). Sequenced input: PBMCs. V gene TRBV5-4 combines with J gene TRBJ2-5; 9 bases map to TRBD1. This receptor was obtained from a man aged 35-49 years in good health and CMV-seronegative. The CDR3 here is CASSLGQGGETQYF. The CDR3 region has the DNA TGTGCCAGCAGCTTGGGACAGGGGGGGGAGACCCAGTACTTC.